A selection of T cell receptor beta chains follows, all from one sample in a study of read filtering for tumor transcriptome and immune sequencing. A single record per CDR3 protein comes from TCRdb applying MiXCR to the reads. The sample yields more than 30,000 distinct CDR3 sequences, 12% to 15% seen once. Sequencing input: a population of CD138-negative cells sorted from bone marrow. These receptors all stem from a donor aged 40 or older with multiple myeloma. Each CDR3 is given with its conserved first and last residue. The D gene is left open where the match is weak. Clone size is stated in some rows and not others, as once, few, many or a class when expanded.

d_gene: -; abundance: -; v_gene: TRBV11-2; j_gene: TRBJ1-1; len: 15; CDR3aa: CASSWSGHVNTEAFF; CDR3nt: TGTGCCAGCAGCTGGTCGGGACACGTGAACACTGAAGCTTTCTTT
d_gene: -; abundance: many; v_gene: TRBV5-1; j_gene: TRBJ1-1; len: 14; CDR3aa: CASSFGGVGTEAFF; CDR3nt: TGCGCCAGCAGCTTCGGGGGGGTAGGCACTGAAGCTTTCTTT
d_gene: TRBD2; abundance: once; v_gene: TRBV12-3/TRBV12-4; j_gene: TRBJ2-5; len: 15; CDR3aa: CASSPRLAGGDTQYF; CDR3nt: TGTGCCAGCAGCCCCCGACTAGCGGGGGGGGATACCCAGTACTTC
d_gene: -; abundance: many; v_gene: TRBV6-5; j_gene: TRBJ2-5; len: 14; CDR3aa: CASSTYRGKETQYF; CDR3nt: TGTGCCAGCAGTACCTATCGGGGGAAAGAGACCCAGTACTTC
d_gene: TRBD1; abundance: many; v_gene: TRBV28; j_gene: TRBJ2-7; len: 13; CDR3aa: CAGWDSTGYEQYF; CDR3nt: TGTGCCGGCTGGGACAGCACAGGCTACGAGCAGTACTTC
d_gene: -; abundance: many; v_gene: TRBV6-5; j_gene: TRBJ2-7; len: 13; CDR3aa: CASTPDGTYEQYF; CDR3nt: TGTGCCAGCACCCCGGACGGAACCTACGAGCAGTACTTC
d_gene: TRBD2; abundance: many; v_gene: TRBV6-5; j_gene: TRBJ2-7; len: 16; CDR3aa: CASSYSPSGSSYEQYF; CDR3nt: TGTGCCAGCAGTTACTCTCCTAGCGGCAGCTCCTACGAGCAGTACTTC
d_gene: -; abundance: many; v_gene: TRBV20-1; j_gene: TRBJ1-5; len: 14; CDR3aa: CSARVHSSNQPQHF; CDR3nt: TGCAGTGCTAGAGTACACAGTTCCAATCAGCCCCAGCATTTT
d_gene: -; abundance: -; v_gene: TRBV29-1; j_gene: TRBJ2-5; len: 16; CDR3aa: CSVDDSRFSTEETQYF; CDR3nt: TGCAGCGTTGACGACTCCCGATTCTCTACAGAAGAGACCCAGTACTTC
d_gene: -; abundance: many; v_gene: TRBV28; j_gene: TRBJ1-1; len: 14; CDR3aa: CASSLSQGGGEAFF; CDR3nt: TGTGCCAGCAGTTTGAGTCAGGGAGGGGGTGAAGCTTTCTTT
d_gene: -; abundance: -; v_gene: TRBV5-1; j_gene: TRBJ1-1; len: 14; CDR3aa: CASSYLGGNTEVFF; CDR3nt: TGCGCCAGCAGCTATCTTGGGGGGAACACTGAAGTTTTCTTT
d_gene: TRBD1; abundance: many; v_gene: TRBV28; j_gene: TRBJ1-6; len: 15; CDR3aa: CASSLGDSWDSPLHF; CDR3nt: TGTGCCAGCAGTTTAGGGGACAGTTGGGATTCACCCCTCCACTTT
d_gene: -; abundance: many; v_gene: TRBV10-3; j_gene: TRBJ2-1; len: 11; CDR3aa: CAIKAFGEQFF; CDR3nt: TGTGCCATCAAAGCGTTCGGTGAGCAGTTCTTC
d_gene: -; abundance: many; v_gene: TRBV20-1; j_gene: TRBJ1-1; len: 15; CDR3aa: CSVSPGTRGNTEAFF; CDR3nt: TGCAGTGTTTCCCCCGGGACACGCGGGAACACTGAAGCTTTCTTT
d_gene: -; abundance: many; v_gene: TRBV20-1; j_gene: TRBJ2-2; len: 12; CDR3aa: CSALGNTGELFF; CDR3nt: TGCAGTGCCCTGGGGAACACCGGGGAGCTGTTTTTT
d_gene: -; abundance: many; v_gene: TRBV6-5; j_gene: TRBJ1-1; len: 16; CDR3aa: CASSSQPTGSLTEAFF; CDR3nt: TGTGCCAGCAGTTCACAACCCACCGGCAGTTTAACTGAAGCTTTCTTT
d_gene: TRBD1; abundance: many; v_gene: TRBV7-3; j_gene: TRBJ2-1; len: 13; CDR3aa: CARSFNRGNEQFF; CDR3nt: TGTGCCCGCAGCTTTAACAGGGGGAATGAGCAGTTCTTC
d_gene: -; abundance: many; v_gene: TRBV5-5; j_gene: TRBJ2-5; len: 12; CDR3aa: CASSLVWETQYF; CDR3nt: TGTGCCAGCAGCTTGGTCTGGGAGACCCAGTACTTC
d_gene: TRBD1; abundance: many; v_gene: TRBV5-6; j_gene: TRBJ1-5; len: 15; CDR3aa: CASSLGTGGGQPQHF; CDR3nt: TGTGCCAGCAGCTTGGGAACAGGGGGAGGTCAGCCCCAGCATTTT
d_gene: -; abundance: -; v_gene: TRBV5-1; j_gene: TRBJ2-3; len: 14; CDR3aa: CASSLEAAADTQYF; CDR3nt: TGCGCCAGCAGCTTGGAGGCAGCGGCAGATACGCAGTATTTT
d_gene: -; abundance: -; v_gene: TRBV10-2; j_gene: TRBJ1-1; len: 10; CDR3aa: CASSGTDALF; CDR3nt: TGCGCCAGCAGTGGGACAGATGCTCTCTTT
d_gene: -; abundance: many; v_gene: TRBV29-1; j_gene: TRBJ1-2; len: 15; CDR3aa: CSVERPPRGRYGYTF; CDR3nt: TGCAGCGTTGAGCGCCCCCCCAGGGGCAGGTATGGCTACACCTTC
d_gene: -; abundance: many; v_gene: TRBV6-2/TRBV6-3; j_gene: TRBJ2-1; len: 15; CDR3aa: CASSYTAPAYNEQFF; CDR3nt: TGTGCCAGCAGTTACACCGCGCCGGCCTACAATGAGCAGTTCTTC
d_gene: -; abundance: many; v_gene: TRBV4-1; j_gene: TRBJ1-4; len: 15; CDR3aa: CASSQVRGQNEKLFF; CDR3nt: TGCGCCAGCAGCCAGGTTCGGGGGCAGAATGAAAAACTGTTTTTT
d_gene: -; abundance: many; v_gene: TRBV2; j_gene: TRBJ2-1; len: 11; CDR3aa: CASRVDYRQFF; CDR3nt: TGTGCCAGCAGGGTGGACTATAGGCAGTTCTTC
d_gene: -; abundance: -; v_gene: TRBV6-5; j_gene: TRBJ1-1; len: 14; CDR3aa: CASGEQGTAPEAFF; CDR3nt: TGTGCCAGCGGGGAACAGGGTACAGCGCCCGAAGCTTTCTTT
d_gene: TRBD2; abundance: many; v_gene: TRBV6-5; j_gene: TRBJ2-3; len: 15; CDR3aa: CASQAGLAGLDTQYF; CDR3nt: TGTGCCTCCCAAGCGGGACTAGCGGGGTTGGATACGCAGTATTTT
d_gene: -; abundance: many; v_gene: TRBV20-1; j_gene: TRBJ2-3; len: 12; CDR3aa: CSVPDAFDTQYF; CDR3nt: TGCAGTGTTCCGGATGCCTTCGATACGCAGTATTTT
d_gene: -; abundance: many; v_gene: TRBV4-1; j_gene: TRBJ2-3; len: 16; CDR3aa: CASSHFHPQGPDTQYF; CDR3nt: TGCGCCAGCAGCCATTTCCACCCCCAAGGGCCAGATACGCAGTATTTT
d_gene: -; abundance: many; v_gene: TRBV5-1; j_gene: TRBJ1-1; len: 13; CDR3aa: CASSLGLNTEAFF; CDR3nt: TGTGCCAGCAGCCTAGGACTGAACACTGAAGCTTTCTTT
d_gene: TRBD1; abundance: many; v_gene: TRBV30; j_gene: TRBJ2-1; len: 14; CDR3aa: CAWSRGTGKNEQFF; CDR3nt: TGTGCCTGGAGTAGGGGGACAGGAAAGAATGAGCAGTTCTTC
d_gene: TRBD2; abundance: many; v_gene: TRBV20-1; j_gene: TRBJ2-5; len: 16; CDR3aa: CSAREPLAVPQETQYF; CDR3nt: TGCAGTGCTAGAGAACCGCTAGCGGTCCCACAAGAGACCCAGTACTTC
d_gene: -; abundance: many; v_gene: TRBV18; j_gene: TRBJ2-3; len: 16; CDR3aa: CASSPRDPRFTDTQYF; CDR3nt: TGTGCCAGCTCACCAAGGGACCCGAGGTTTACAGATACGCAGTATTTT
d_gene: TRBD2; abundance: many; v_gene: TRBV7-2; j_gene: TRBJ2-3; len: 16; CDR3aa: CASSRGGRGSTDTQYF; CDR3nt: TGTGCCAGCAGCCGGGGGGGGCGGGGTAGCACAGATACGCAGTATTTT
d_gene: TRBD2; abundance: many; v_gene: TRBV4-1; j_gene: TRBJ2-5; len: 18; CDR3aa: CASSQDWMGGGLQETQYF; CDR3nt: TGCGCCAGCAGCCAAGATTGGATGGGCGGGGGTCTACAAGAGACCCAGTACTTC
d_gene: -; abundance: many; v_gene: TRBV3-1; j_gene: TRBJ1-1; len: 13; CDR3aa: CASSLSSYLEAFF; CDR3nt: TGTGCCAGCAGCCTCAGCTCCTACCTCGAAGCTTTCTTT
d_gene: -; abundance: many; v_gene: TRBV7-9; j_gene: TRBJ2-1; len: 11; CDR3aa: CASTSLNEQFF; CDR3nt: TGTGCCAGCACTTCACTCAATGAGCAGTTCTTC
d_gene: -; abundance: many; v_gene: TRBV5-1; j_gene: TRBJ2-6; len: 18; CDR3aa: CASSRISAPPAGANVLTF; CDR3nt: TGCGCCAGCAGCCGTATATCGGCACCCCCTGCGGGGGCCAACGTCCTGACTTTC
d_gene: -; abundance: many; v_gene: TRBV3-1; j_gene: TRBJ2-5; len: 14; CDR3aa: CASSTYESGETQYF; CDR3nt: TGTGCCAGCAGCACTTACGAATCGGGGGAGACCCAGTACTTC
d_gene: -; abundance: -; v_gene: TRBV6-2/TRBV6-3; j_gene: TRBJ2-5; len: 15; CDR3aa: CVSSYGGRRGETQYF; CDR3nt: TGTGTCAGCAGTTACGGTGGCAGAAGGGGCGAGACCCAGTACTTC
d_gene: -; abundance: -; v_gene: TRBV28; j_gene: TRBJ2-2; len: 12; CDR3aa: CASSFRSGELFF; CDR3nt: TGTGCCAGCAGTTTTAGATCCGGGGAGCTGTTTTTT
d_gene: TRBD1; abundance: -; v_gene: TRBV6-6; j_gene: TRBJ1-1; len: 14; CDR3aa: CASTGTGKYTEAFF; CDR3nt: TGTGCCAGCACCGGGACAGGGAAGTACACTGAAGCTTTCTTT
d_gene: -; abundance: many; v_gene: TRBV29-1; j_gene: TRBJ2-2; len: 12; CDR3aa: CSAEQQTGELFF; CDR3nt: TGCAGCGCCGAACAGCAGACCGGGGAGCTGTTTTTT
d_gene: TRBD1; abundance: many; v_gene: TRBV6-5; j_gene: TRBJ1-1; len: 16; CDR3aa: CASSYIGQGIVAEAFF; CDR3nt: TGTGCCAGCAGTTATATCGGACAGGGGATTGTCGCTGAAGCTTTCTTT
d_gene: TRBD1; abundance: many; v_gene: TRBV20-1; j_gene: TRBJ1-1; len: 13; CDR3aa: CSARDLGQGKTFF; CDR3nt: TGCAGTGCTAGAGATCTGGGACAGGGTAAGACTTTCTTT
d_gene: TRBD1; abundance: many; v_gene: TRBV2; j_gene: TRBJ1-1; len: 14; CDR3aa: CASSAQGGRSEAFF; CDR3nt: TGTGCCAGCAGCGCGCAAGGGGGCCGGTCTGAAGCTTTCTTT
d_gene: TRBD1; abundance: many; v_gene: TRBV7-9; j_gene: TRBJ2-1; len: 13; CDR3aa: CASSLDRDNEQFF; CDR3nt: TGTGCCAGCAGCTTGGACAGGGATAATGAGCAGTTCTTC
d_gene: -; abundance: many; v_gene: TRBV27; j_gene: TRBJ2-5; len: 14; CDR3aa: CASSPGRVGETQYF; CDR3nt: TGTGCCAGCAGTCCGGGACGGGTTGGAGAGACCCAGTACTTC
d_gene: TRBD2; abundance: many; v_gene: TRBV6-2/TRBV6-3; j_gene: TRBJ2-2; len: 15; CDR3aa: CASSTGTRNTGELFF; CDR3nt: TGTGCCAGCAGCACCGGGACTAGGAACACCGGGGAGCTGTTTTTT
d_gene: -; abundance: many; v_gene: TRBV6-1; j_gene: TRBJ1-3; len: 12; CDR3aa: CASSVSGNTIYF; CDR3nt: TGTGCCAGCAGTGTTTCTGGAAACACCATATATTTT
d_gene: -; abundance: -; v_gene: TRBV29-1; j_gene: TRBJ2-5; len: 14; CDR3aa: CSVRPQKTQETQYF; CDR3nt: TGCAGCGTTCGCCCACAGAAGACCCAAGAGACCCAGTACTTC
d_gene: TRBD1; abundance: many; v_gene: TRBV2; j_gene: TRBJ2-1; len: 14; CDR3aa: CASRKDREHNEQFF; CDR3nt: TGTGCCAGCAGGAAGGACAGGGAACACAATGAGCAGTTCTTC
d_gene: -; abundance: many; v_gene: TRBV9; j_gene: TRBJ1-1; len: 13; CDR3aa: CASSDPLNTEAFF; CDR3nt: TGTGCCAGCAGCGATCCACTGAACACTGAAGCTTTCTTT
d_gene: -; abundance: many; v_gene: TRBV6-2/TRBV6-3; j_gene: TRBJ2-1; len: 14; CDR3aa: CASSWGTEYNEQFF; CDR3nt: TGTGCCAGCAGTTGGGGCACGGAGTACAATGAGCAGTTCTTC
d_gene: -; abundance: many; v_gene: TRBV11-2; j_gene: TRBJ2-1; len: 15; CDR3aa: CASSRLLASYNEQFF; CDR3nt: TGTGCCAGCAGCCGATTACTAGCCTCCTACAATGAGCAGTTCTTC
d_gene: -; abundance: many; v_gene: TRBV3-1; j_gene: TRBJ2-5; len: 14; CDR3aa: CASSQDSAIETQYF; CDR3nt: TGTGCCAGCAGCCAAGATTCGGCGATAGAGACCCAGTACTTC
d_gene: -; abundance: medium-sized; v_gene: TRBV6-1; j_gene: TRBJ2-1; len: 13; CDR3aa: CASSGGSYNEQFF; CDR3nt: TGTGCCAGCAGCGGGGGTTCCTACAATGAGCAGTTCTTC
d_gene: -; abundance: few; v_gene: TRBV6-1; j_gene: TRBJ1-2; len: 13; CDR3aa: CASRQGEYYGYTF; CDR3nt: TGTGCCAGCCGTCAGGGAGAATACTATGGCTACACCTTC
d_gene: -; abundance: many; v_gene: TRBV29-1; j_gene: TRBJ2-5; len: 12; CDR3aa: CSVIGGGETQYF; CDR3nt: TGCAGCGTTATAGGTGGGGGAGAGACCCAGTACTTC
d_gene: -; abundance: few; v_gene: TRBV12-3/TRBV12-4; j_gene: TRBJ2-2; len: 16; CDR3aa: CASSLRPPPNTGELFF; CDR3nt: TGTGCCAGCAGTTTAAGGCCGCCGCCAAACACCGGGGAGCTGTTTTTT